This paragraph reports one T cell receptor (beta chain). The data belong to a study of T cell changes during pregnancy in multiple sclerosis. Only in-frame clones appear in the TCRdb table, and some are missing; sequencing was by immunoSEQ multiplex PCR. The sample includes approximately 130,000 clones, less than 97% of them seen just once. Between the trimmed V and J ends, which lost 1 base and 7 bases, there was a span of 17 bases. The CDR3 length is 16 residues. Germline V gene data show CDR1 as KGHSH and CDR2 as LQKENI. The chain recombines TRBV18 with TRBJ1-3; D is ambiguous. Sequences were derived from peripheral blood, sampled after pregnancy. This TCR was sampled from a female donor with multiple sclerosis, enrolled in a pregnancy study. The CDR3 loop reads CASSPQPPRARNTIYF. The CDR3 nucleotides are TGTGCCAGCTCACCACAACCCCCCCGAGCCCGGAACACCATATATTTT.